This T cell receptor (beta chain) was profiled in a study of human T cells and chemical hapten exposure. At the level of the study: Throughout the roughly 24-week study, diphenylcyclopropenone was applied weekly to the patients' scalps. Patients, chiefly female, had alopecia areata, totalis or universalis.

Between the trimmed V and J ends, which lost 5 bases and 0 bases, there was a span of 9 bases. Germline CDR1 is SGHVS and CDR2 is FNYEAQ. The CDR3 loop spans 14 amino acids. Comments on this clonotype: No antigen is known for it.

TCRdb re-analysed the RACE reads in MiXCR, keeping a single row per CDR3 protein. This repertoire shows fewer than 150,000 distinct CDR3 sequences, 12% found once; its top ten account for under 1.5%. Time point specified: patch test 2, 6 weeks after DPC sensitization. Treatment given: therapeutic diphenylcyclopropenone sensitization with weekly scalp DPC. Notes on the study in general: High-frequency TCRs, those above 1 in 1000, stayed the same after DPC sensitization.

The receptor comes from a woman in her fifties or sixties with alopecia areata. Some clones in this sample may be carry-over from other donors' samples. The chain uses TRBV7-6 and TRBJ2-3; D is perhaps TRBD2 (5 bases). The material sequenced was whole blood, taken in connection with sensitization to the hapten diphenylcyclopropenone (DPC). The CDR3 nucleotides read TGTGCCAGCAGCACCCGGACTAGCACAGATACGCAGTATTTT. Residues: CASSTRTSTDTQYF.